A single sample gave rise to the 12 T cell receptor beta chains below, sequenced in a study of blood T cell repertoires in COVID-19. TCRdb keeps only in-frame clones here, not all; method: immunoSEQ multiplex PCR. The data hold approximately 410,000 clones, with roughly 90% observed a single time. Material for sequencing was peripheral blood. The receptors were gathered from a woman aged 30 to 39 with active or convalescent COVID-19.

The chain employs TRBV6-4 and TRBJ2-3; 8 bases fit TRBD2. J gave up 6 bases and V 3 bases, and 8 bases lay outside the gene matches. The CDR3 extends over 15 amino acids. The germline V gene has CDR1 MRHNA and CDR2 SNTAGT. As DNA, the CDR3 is TGTGCCAGCAGTGAATCCAGCGGGGGCGGCGATACGCAGTATTTT. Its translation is CASSESSGGGDTQYF.

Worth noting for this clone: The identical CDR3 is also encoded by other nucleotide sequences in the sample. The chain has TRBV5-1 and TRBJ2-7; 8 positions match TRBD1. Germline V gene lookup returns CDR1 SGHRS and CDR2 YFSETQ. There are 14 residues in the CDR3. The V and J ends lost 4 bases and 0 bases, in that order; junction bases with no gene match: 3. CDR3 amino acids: CASSPGQGSYEQYF. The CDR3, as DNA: TGCGCCAGCAGCCCCGGACAGGGCTCCTACGAGCAGTACTTC.

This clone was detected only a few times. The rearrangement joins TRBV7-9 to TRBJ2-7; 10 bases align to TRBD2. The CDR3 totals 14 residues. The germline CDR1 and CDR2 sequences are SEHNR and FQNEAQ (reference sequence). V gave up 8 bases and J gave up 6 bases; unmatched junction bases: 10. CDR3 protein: CASSSGSFRSEQYF. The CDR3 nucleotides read TGTGCCAGCTCTAGCGGGAGTTTTCGTTCCGAGCAGTACTTC.

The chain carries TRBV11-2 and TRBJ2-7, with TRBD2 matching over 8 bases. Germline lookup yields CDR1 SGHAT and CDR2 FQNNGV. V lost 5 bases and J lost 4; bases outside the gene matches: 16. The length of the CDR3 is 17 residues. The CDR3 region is CASSPPPRIAGNYEQYF. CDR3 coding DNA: TGTGCCAGCAGCCCTCCGCCAAGAATAGCGGGAAATTACGAGCAGTACTTC.

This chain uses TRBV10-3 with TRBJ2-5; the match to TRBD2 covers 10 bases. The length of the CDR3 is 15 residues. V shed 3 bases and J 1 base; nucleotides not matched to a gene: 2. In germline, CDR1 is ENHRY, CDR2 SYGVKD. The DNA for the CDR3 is TGTGCCATCAGTGAACTAGCGGGGCCCCAAGAGACCCAGTACTTC. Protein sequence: CAISELAGPQETQYF.

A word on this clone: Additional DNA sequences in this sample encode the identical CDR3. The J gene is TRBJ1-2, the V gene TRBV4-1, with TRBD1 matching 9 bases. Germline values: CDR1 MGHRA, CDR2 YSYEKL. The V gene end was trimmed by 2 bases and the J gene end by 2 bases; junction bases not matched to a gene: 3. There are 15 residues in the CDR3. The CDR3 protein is CASSQPGQGNYGYTF. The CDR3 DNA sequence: TGCGCCAGCAGCCAACCGGGACAGGGCAACTATGGCTACACCTTC.

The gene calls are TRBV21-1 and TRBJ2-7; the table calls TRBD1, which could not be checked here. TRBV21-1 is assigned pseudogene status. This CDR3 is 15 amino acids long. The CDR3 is CASTVGTAPSYEQYF. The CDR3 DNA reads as TGTGCCAGCACTGTTGGGACAGCACCTTCCTACGAGCAGTACTTC.

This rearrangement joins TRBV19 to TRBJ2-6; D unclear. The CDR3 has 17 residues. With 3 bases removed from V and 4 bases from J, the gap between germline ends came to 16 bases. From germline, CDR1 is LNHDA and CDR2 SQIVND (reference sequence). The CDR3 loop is CASSISSGFAGANVLTF. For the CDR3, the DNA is TGTGCCAGTAGTATTTCGTCGGGTTTTGCAGGGGCCAACGTCCTGACTTTC. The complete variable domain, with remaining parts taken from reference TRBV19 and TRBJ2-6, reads DGGITQSPKYLFRKEGQNVTLSCEQNLNHDAMYWYRQDPGQGLRLIYYSQIVNDFQKGDIAEGYSVSREKKESFPLTVTSAQKNPTAFYLCASSISSGFAGANVLTFGAGSRLTVL.

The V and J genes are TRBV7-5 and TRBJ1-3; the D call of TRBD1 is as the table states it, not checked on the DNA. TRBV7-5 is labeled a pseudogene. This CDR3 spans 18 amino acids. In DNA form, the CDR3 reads TGTGTCAGAAGCGTGAGACGGGACAGGGGGCTGATTGGAAACACCATATATTTT. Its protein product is CVRSVRRDRGLIGNTIYF.

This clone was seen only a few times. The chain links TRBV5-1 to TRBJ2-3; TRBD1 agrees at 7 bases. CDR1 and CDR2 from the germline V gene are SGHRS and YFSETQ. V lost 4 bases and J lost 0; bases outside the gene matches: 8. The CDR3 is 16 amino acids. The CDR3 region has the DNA TGCGCCAGCAGCCTAAGGACAGGAGCTAGCACAGATACGCAGTATTTT. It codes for CASSLRTGASTDTQYF. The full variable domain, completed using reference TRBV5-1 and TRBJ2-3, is KAGVTQTPRYLIKTRGQQVTLSCSPISGHRSVSWYQQTPGQGLQFLFEYFSETQRNKGNFPGRFSGRQFSNSRSEMNVSTLELGDSALYLCASSLRTGASTDTQYFGPGTRLTVL.

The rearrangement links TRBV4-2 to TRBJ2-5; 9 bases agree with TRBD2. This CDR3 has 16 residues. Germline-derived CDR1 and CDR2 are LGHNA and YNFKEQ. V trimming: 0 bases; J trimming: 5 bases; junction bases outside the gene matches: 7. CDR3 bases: TGTGCCAGCAGCCAAGATCCAGCGGGGGGCGCGGAGACCCAGTACTTC. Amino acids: CASSQDPAGGAETQYF.

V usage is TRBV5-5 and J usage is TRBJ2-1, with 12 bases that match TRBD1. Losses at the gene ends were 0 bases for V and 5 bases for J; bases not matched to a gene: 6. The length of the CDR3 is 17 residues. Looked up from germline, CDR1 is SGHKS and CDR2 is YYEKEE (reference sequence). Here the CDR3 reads CASSLGPGQGANNEQFF. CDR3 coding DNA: TGTGCCAGCAGCTTGGGCCCGGGACAGGGGGCAAACAATGAGCAGTTCTTC.